This TCR beta chain was found in a study of shared clonotypes between healthy human individuals. About the research overall: Each donor's CD4 naive and CD4 memory cells filled three plates apiece, CD8 naive two, and CD8 memory one.

Concerning this clone: Antigen unknown.

Measured with immunoSEQ multiplex PCR; TCRdb has only the in-frame clones, and not every one. The data show 2 million to 2.5 million clones, around 95% seen once. Study results and caveats: Clonotypes not shared had lower generation probabilities than those common to all four donors.

CD4+ cell separation produced CD45RA+ naive and CD45RA-negative memory subsets. CDR3 length: 16 residues. The rearrangement joins TRBV21-1 to TRBJ2-1; TRBD2, as called in the table, went unchecked against the DNA. TRBV21-1 is reported as a pseudogene. Input material: naive CD4+ T cells sorted from blood. Indicated subset: CD45RA+ positively selected. This receptor was obtained from a man in his late teens or twenties in good health. CDR3 loop: CASSKGGPKDGNEQFF. CDR3 nucleotides: TGTGCCAGCAGCAAGGGAGGCCCAAAGGACGGGAATGAGCAGTTCTTC.